The 4 T cell receptor beta chains listed next were all sequenced from one sample in a study of T cell responses to AZD1222 COVID-19 vaccine. Profiling relied on immunoSEQ multiplex PCR, and the TCRdb table lists in-frame clones only, not all of them. The sample comprises approximately 110,000 clones, approximately 88% of which are singletons, and about 6.8% rests with the top ten. Material: peripheral blood, obtained 28 days after the second AZD1222 dose. Receptor source: an adult who received the AZD1222 COVID-19 vaccine.

This clone was counted once. The V gene is TRBV19, the J gene TRBJ1-2; 12 nucleotides align to TRBD1. The V gene end was trimmed by 5 bases and the J gene end by 7 bases; junction bases not matched to a gene: 8. CDR1 is LNHDA, CDR2 SQIVND, per germline (reference sequence). The length of the CDR3 is 15 residues. The CDR3 loop reads CASSLGQGATLGYTF. In DNA, the CDR3 is TGTGCCAGTAGTCTGGGACAGGGGGCAACCCTTGGCTACACCTTC.

The rearrangement joins TRBV6-2 or TRBV6-3 to TRBJ1-2, with D hard to call. This CDR3 comprises 15 residues. Trimming cost V 0 bases and J 4 bases, with 12 bases left between them. Germline V gene sequence: CDR1 MNHEY, CDR2 SVGEGT. CDR3 sequence: CASSYSGPAGYGYTF. The CDR3 region has the DNA TGTGCCAGCAGTTACTCCGGGCCAGCTGGCTATGGCTACACCTTC.

The chain uses TRBV2 and TRBJ1-1; D ambiguous. Germline lookup yields CDR1 SNHLY and CDR2 FYNNEI. The CDR3 contains 12 residues. Deletions cut 1 base from V and 6 bases from J, with 6 bases between. As DNA, the CDR3 is TGTGCCAGCAGTGAAGGGCTCGCTGAAGCTTTCTTT. Translated, it gives CASSEGLAEAFF.

This sequence joins TRBV7-8 and TRBJ2-6; maybe TRBD2 (5 bases). This CDR3 has 18 amino acids. Germline assignment: CDR1 SGHVS and CDR2 FQNEAQ. V was clipped by 5 bases and J by 0 bases, with 17 bases between them. CDR3 protein: CASSPAGQILSGANVLTF. In DNA form, the CDR3 reads TGTGCCAGCAGCCCGGCGGGTCAGATCCTCTCTGGGGCCAACGTCCTGACTTTC.